The present T cell receptor beta chain was sequenced within a study of shared clonotypes between healthy human individuals. Overall study results and limits: A limitation of the genetic and exposure-history diversity represented arose from few donors.

Method: immunoSEQ multiplex PCR; TCRdb's copy keeps in-frame clones and lacks some. This table has some 2,000,000 clones, over 85% appearing once. This CDR3 is 13 amino acids long. CDR1 GTSNPN and CDR2 SVGIG come from the germline V gene (reference sequence). Trimming shortened V by 3 bases and J by 2 bases, and 7 bases separated the two germline ends. Division of CD4+ cells produced a CD45RA+ naive subset and a CD45RA-negative memory subset. A note on this clone: As yet, its antigen is unknown. At the DNA level, this CDR3 is encoded by other sequences in the same sample as well.

The chain combines TRBV30 with TRBJ1-4; D is unresolved. The sequenced sample consisted of naive CD4+ T cells sorted from blood. The sample's subset: CD45RA+ positively selected. The sequence was collected from a man between 18 and 35 years old in good health. The DNA of the CDR3 is TGTGCCTGGAGCAGAAGTACTAATGAAAAACTGTTTTTT. This codes for CAWSRSTNEKLFF.